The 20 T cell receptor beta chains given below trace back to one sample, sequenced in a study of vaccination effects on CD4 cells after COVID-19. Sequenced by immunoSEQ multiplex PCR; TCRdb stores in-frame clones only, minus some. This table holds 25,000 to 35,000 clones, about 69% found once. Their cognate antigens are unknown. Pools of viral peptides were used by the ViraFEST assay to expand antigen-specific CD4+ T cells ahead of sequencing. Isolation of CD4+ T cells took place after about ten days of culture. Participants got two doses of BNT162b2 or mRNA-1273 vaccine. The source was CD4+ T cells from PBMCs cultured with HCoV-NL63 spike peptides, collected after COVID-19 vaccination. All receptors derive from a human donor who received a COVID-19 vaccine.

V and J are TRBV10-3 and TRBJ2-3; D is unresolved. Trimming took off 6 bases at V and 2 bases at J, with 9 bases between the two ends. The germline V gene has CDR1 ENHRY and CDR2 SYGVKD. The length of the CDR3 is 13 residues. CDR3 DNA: TGTGCCATCAGCGCCGACCCCACAGATACGCAGTATTTT. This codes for CAISADPTDTQYF.

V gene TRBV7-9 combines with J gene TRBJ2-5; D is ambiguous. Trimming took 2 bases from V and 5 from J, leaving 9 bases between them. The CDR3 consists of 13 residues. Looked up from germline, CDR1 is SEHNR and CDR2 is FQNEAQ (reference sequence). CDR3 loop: CASSLSSFETQYF. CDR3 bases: TGTGCCAGCAGCTTATCTAGTTTTGAGACCCAGTACTTC.

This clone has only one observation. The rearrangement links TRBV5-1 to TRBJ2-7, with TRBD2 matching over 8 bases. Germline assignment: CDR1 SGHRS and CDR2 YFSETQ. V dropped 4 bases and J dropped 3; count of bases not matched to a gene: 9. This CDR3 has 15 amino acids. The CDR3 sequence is CASSESAGGYYEQYF. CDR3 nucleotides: TGCGCCAGCAGCGAATCGGCGGGGGGTTACTACGAGCAGTACTTC.

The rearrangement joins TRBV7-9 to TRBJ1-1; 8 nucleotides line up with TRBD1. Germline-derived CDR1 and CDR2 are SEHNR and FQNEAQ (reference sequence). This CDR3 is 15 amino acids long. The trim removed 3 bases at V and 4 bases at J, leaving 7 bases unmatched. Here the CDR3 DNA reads TGTGCCAGCAGCTTCCAGACAGGGGTTGGCACTGAAGCTTTCTTT. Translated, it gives CASSFQTGVGTEAFF.

The CDR3 DNA sequence: TGTGCCACCAGCAGAGATTGGGACAGGGGGCGCGGCACTGAAGCTTTCTTT. It translates to CATSRDWDRGRGTEAFF. The chain links TRBV15 to TRBJ1-1; TRBD1 agrees at 12 bases. V was clipped by 0 bases and J by 4 bases; unmatched bases: 6. This CDR3 spans 17 amino acids. Germline V CDR1 and CDR2: LNHNV, YYDKDF (reference sequence).

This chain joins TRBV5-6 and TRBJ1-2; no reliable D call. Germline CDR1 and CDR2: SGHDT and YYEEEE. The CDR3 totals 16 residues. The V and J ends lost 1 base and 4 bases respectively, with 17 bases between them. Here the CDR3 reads CASSLFSLKRFYGYTF. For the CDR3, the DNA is TGTGCCAGCAGCTTGTTTTCCCTTAAAAGGTTCTATGGCTACACCTTC.

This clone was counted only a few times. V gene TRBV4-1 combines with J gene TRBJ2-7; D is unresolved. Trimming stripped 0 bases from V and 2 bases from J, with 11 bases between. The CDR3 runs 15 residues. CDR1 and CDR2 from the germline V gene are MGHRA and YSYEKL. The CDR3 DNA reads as TGCGCCAGCAGCCAAGAGGTCGCCACTACCTACGAGCAGTACTTC. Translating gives CASSQEVATTYEQYF.

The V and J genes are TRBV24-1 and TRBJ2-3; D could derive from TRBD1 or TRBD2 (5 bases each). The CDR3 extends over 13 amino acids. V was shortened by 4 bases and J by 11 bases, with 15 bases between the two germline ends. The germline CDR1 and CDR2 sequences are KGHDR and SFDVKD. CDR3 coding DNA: TGTGCCACCAGTGACTCGGGACGCTTCGGGCAGTATTTT. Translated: CATSDSGRFGQYF.

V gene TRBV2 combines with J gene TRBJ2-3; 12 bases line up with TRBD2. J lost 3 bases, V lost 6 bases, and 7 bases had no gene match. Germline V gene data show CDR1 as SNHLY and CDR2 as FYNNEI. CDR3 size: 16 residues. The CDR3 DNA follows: TGTGCCAGCAGACGGACTAGCGGGACAAGAACAGATACGCAGTATTTT. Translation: CASRRTSGTRTDTQYF.

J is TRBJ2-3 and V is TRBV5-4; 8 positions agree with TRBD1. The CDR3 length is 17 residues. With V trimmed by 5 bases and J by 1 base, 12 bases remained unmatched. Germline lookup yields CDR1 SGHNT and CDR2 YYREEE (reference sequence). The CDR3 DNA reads TGTGCCAGCAGTAAGCCGAAGACAGGGGCGGGCACAGATACGCAGTATTTT. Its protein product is CASSKPKTGAGTDTQYF.

The CDR3 here is CASSKERDRGPMNTEAFF. CDR3 in DNA: TGTGCCAGCAGCAAAGAGAGGGACAGGGGGCCTATGAACACTGAAGCTTTCTTT. The chain has TRBV21-1 and TRBJ1-1; TRBD1, the table's D call, was not compared with the DNA. TRBV21-1 is a pseudogene segment. The CDR3 contains 18 residues.

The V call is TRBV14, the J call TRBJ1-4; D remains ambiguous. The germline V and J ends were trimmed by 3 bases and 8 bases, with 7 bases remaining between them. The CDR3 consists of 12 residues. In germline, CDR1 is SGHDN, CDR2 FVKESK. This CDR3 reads CASSQSGEKLFF. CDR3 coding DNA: TGTGCCAGCAGCCAGTCGGGGGAAAAACTGTTTTTT. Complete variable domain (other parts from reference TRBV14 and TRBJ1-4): EAGVTQFPSHSVIEKGQTVTLRCDPISGHDNLYWYRRVMGKEIKFLLHFVKESKQDESGMPNNRFLAERTGGTYSTLKVQPAELEDSGVYFCASSQSGEKLFFGSGTQLSVL.

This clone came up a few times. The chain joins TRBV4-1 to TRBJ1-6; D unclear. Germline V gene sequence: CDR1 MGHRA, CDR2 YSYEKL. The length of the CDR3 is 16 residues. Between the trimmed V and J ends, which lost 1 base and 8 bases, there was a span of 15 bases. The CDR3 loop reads CASSQGPARGHSPLHF. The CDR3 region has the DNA TGCGCCAGCAGCCAAGGGCCCGCGAGAGGTCATTCACCCCTCCACTTT.

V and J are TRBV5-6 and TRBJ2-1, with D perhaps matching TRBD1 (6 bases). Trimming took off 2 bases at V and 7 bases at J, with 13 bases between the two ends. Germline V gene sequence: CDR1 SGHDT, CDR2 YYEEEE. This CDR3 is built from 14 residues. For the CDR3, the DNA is TGTGCCAGCAGCTTCGACAGGAACCAGAATGAGCAGTTCTTC. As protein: CASSFDRNQNEQFF.

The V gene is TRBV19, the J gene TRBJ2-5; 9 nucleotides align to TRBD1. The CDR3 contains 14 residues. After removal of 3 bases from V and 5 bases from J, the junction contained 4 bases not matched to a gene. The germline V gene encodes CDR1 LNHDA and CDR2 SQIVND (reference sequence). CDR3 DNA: TGTGCCAGTAGTATTTTACAGGGGGCGGAGACCCAGTACTTC. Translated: CASSILQGAETQYF.

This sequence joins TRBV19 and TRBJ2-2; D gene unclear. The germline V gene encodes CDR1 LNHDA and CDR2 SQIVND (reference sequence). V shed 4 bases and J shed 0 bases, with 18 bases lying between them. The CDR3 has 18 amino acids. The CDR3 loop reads CASSNQPIGGPNTGELFF. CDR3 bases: TGTGCCAGTAGTAATCAACCTATCGGCGGACCGAACACCGGGGAGCTGTTTTTT.

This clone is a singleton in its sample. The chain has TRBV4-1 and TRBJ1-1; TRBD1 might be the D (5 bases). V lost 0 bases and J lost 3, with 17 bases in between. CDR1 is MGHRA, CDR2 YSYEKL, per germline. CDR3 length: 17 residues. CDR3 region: CASSQDRGRGLYTEAFF. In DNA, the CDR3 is TGCGCCAGCAGCCAAGATAGGGGCCGAGGACTTTACACTGAAGCTTTCTTT.

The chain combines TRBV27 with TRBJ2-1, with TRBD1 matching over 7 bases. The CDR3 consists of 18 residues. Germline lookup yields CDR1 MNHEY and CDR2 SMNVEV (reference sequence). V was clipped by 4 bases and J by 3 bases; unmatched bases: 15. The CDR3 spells CASSSAYLRDRSYNEQFF. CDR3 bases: TGTGCCAGCAGTTCTGCCTACCTCCGGGACAGAAGCTACAATGAGCAGTTCTTC.

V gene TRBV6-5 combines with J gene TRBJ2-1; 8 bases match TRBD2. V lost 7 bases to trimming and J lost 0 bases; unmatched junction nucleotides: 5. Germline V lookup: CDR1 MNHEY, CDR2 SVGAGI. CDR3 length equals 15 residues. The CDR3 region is CASTPTSDSYNEQFF. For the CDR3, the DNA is TGTGCCAGCACCCCGACTAGCGACTCCTACAATGAGCAGTTCTTC.

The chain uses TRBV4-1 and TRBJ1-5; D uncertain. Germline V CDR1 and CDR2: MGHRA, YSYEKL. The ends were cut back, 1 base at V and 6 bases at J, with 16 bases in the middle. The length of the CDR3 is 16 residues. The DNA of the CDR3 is TGCGCCAGCAGCCAAGTAGTATCCGGACGGACTCAGCCCCAGCATTTT. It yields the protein CASSQVVSGRTQPQHF.